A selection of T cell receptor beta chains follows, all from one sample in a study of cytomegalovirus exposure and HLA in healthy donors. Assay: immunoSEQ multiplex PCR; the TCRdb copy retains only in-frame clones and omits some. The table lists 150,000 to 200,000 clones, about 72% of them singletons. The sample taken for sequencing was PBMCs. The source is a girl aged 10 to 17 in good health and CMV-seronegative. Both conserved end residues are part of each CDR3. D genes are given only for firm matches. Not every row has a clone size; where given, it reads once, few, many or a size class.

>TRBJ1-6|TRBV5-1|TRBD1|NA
CASSLLPGTDSPLHF
TGCGCCAGCAGCTTGTTGCCAGGGACAGATTCACCCCTCCACTTT
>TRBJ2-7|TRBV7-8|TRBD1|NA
CASSLATGGYEQYF
TGTGCCAGCAGCTTGGCGACAGGGGGCTACGAGCAGTACTTC
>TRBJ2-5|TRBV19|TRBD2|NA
CASSRTSGGSYQETQYF
TGTGCCAGTAGTAGGACTAGCGGGGGGTCGTACCAAGAGACCCAGTACTTC
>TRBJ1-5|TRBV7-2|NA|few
CASSFELGNQPQHF
TGTGCCAGCAGCTTTGAGTTGGGCAATCAGCCCCAGCATTTT
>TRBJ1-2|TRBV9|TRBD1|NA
CASSVDPGQGHYGYTF
TGTGCCAGCAGCGTAGATCCGGGACAGGGGCACTATGGCTACACCTTC
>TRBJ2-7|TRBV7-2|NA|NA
CASSLGSATGVSQYF
TGTGCCAGCAGCTTAGGCAGCGCCACGGGGGTATCTCAGTACTTC
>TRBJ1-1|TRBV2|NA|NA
CASKGHAEAFF
TGTGCCAGCAAGGGGCACGCTGAAGCTTTCTTT
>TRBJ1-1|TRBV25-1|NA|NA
CASSEAYPGDTEAFF
TGTGCCAGCAGTGAAGCCTACCCCGGGGACACTGAAGCTTTCTTT
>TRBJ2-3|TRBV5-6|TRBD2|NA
CASSPSGGATDTQYF
TGTGCCAGCAGTCCCAGCGGGGGGGCCACAGATACGCAGTATTTT
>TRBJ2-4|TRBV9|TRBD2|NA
CASSDRGENIQYF
TGTGCCAGCAGCGACCGGGGGGAAAACATTCAGTACTTC
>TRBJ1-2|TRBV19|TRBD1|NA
CASRGGTVPWRSYGYTF
TGTGCCAGTAGAGGAGGGACAGTTCCCTGGAGGAGTTATGGCTACACCTTC
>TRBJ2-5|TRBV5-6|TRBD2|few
CASSQAGEETQYF
TGTGCCAGCAGCCAAGCGGGGGAAGAGACCCAGTACTTC
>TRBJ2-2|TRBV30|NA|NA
CAWSAGMRELFF
TGTGCCTGGAGCGCAGGGATGAGGGAGCTGTTTTTT
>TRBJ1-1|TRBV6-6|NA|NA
CASNAGDPEAFF
TGTGCCAGCAATGCAGGGGACCCTGAAGCTTTCTTT